A selection of T cell receptor beta chains follows, all from one sample in a study of vaccination effects on CD4 cells after COVID-19. Only in-frame clones appear in the TCRdb table, and some are missing; sequencing was by immunoSEQ multiplex PCR. The sample contains 20,000 to 25,000 clones, 68% of which appear only once. No antigens are known for them. Sequenced material: CD4+ T cells from PBMCs cultured with HCoV-NL63 spike peptides, taken before COVID-19 vaccination. Receptors were obtained from a human donor who received a COVID-19 vaccine. Both conserved end residues are part of each CDR3. D genes are given only for firm matches. The size of a clone is reported for some rows only, either as once, few or many, or as a class for expanded clones.

V: TRBV7-2; size: -; J: TRBJ2-2; D: -; CDR3: CASRGAGNTGELFF; DNA: TGTGCCAGCAGGGGGGCGGGAAACACCGGGGAGCTGTTTTTT
V: TRBV6-4; size: -; J: TRBJ2-3; D: TRBD2; CDR3: CASSVRSGGGGDTQYF; DNA: TGTGCCAGCAGTGTTCGGAGCGGGGGGGGAGGAGATACGCAGTATTTT
V: TRBV6-5; size: -; J: TRBJ1-2; D: -; CDR3: CASSYGPNYGYTF; DNA: TGTGCCAGCAGTTACGGGCCAAACTATGGCTACACCTTC
V: TRBV7-9; size: -; J: TRBJ1-3; D: -; CDR3: CASSLSGAGNTIYF; DNA: TGTGCCAGCAGCTTATCTGGGGCGGGAAACACCATATATTTT
V: TRBV4-1; size: -; J: TRBJ2-7; D: TRBD1; CDR3: CASSQLGDRTYEQYF; DNA: TGCGCCAGCAGCCAGCTAGGGGACAGGACCTACGAGCAGTACTTC
V: TRBV2; size: -; J: TRBJ1-5; D: -; CDR3: CASSPDLNQPQHF; DNA: TGTGCCAGCAGTCCTGACCTTAATCAGCCCCAGCATTTT
V: TRBV2; size: once; J: TRBJ1-5; D: TRBD1; CDR3: CASRRGDRGISQPQHF; DNA: TGTGCCAGCAGAAGGGGAGACAGGGGGATAAGCCAGCCCCAGCATTTT
V: TRBV10-3; size: -; J: TRBJ1-3; D: -; CDR3: CAISETSAVSGNTIYF; DNA: TGTGCCATCAGTGAGACCTCCGCGGTGTCGGGAAACACCATATATTTT
V: TRBV6-5; size: -; J: TRBJ2-3; D: TRBD1; CDR3: CASSKWTGSTDTQYF; DNA: TGTGCCAGCAGCAAATGGACAGGGAGCACAGATACGCAGTATTTT
V: TRBV29-1; size: -; J: TRBJ1-2; D: -; CDR3: CSVTGGNYGYTF; DNA: TGCAGCGTTACCGGGGGGAACTATGGCTACACCTTC
V: TRBV25-1; size: -; J: TRBJ2-5; D: TRBD1; CDR3: CASSEDRERETQYF; DNA: TGTGCCAGCAGTGAAGACAGGGAGAGGGAGACCCAGTACTTC
V: TRBV2; size: few; J: TRBJ1-5; D: TRBD1; CDR3: CASKTDRGRNQPQHF; DNA: TGTGCCAGCAAAACGGACAGGGGAAGAAATCAGCCCCAGCATTTT
V: TRBV9; size: -; J: TRBJ2-1; D: TRBD2; CDR3: CASSQTAGLAGNEQFF; DNA: TGTGCCAGCAGCCAAACAGCGGGACTAGCGGGCAATGAGCAGTTCTTC
V: TRBV3-1/TRBV3-2; size: -; J: TRBJ2-1; D: TRBD1; CDR3: CASSRTGFNEQFF; DNA: TGTGCCAGCAGCCGGACAGGTTTCAATGAGCAGTTCTTC
V: TRBV5-5; size: few; J: TRBJ2-1; D: TRBD2; CDR3: CASSLGTSGYNEQFF; DNA: TGTGCCAGCAGCTTGGGGACTAGCGGGTACAATGAGCAGTTCTTC
V: TRBV7-9; size: -; J: TRBJ1-1; D: -; CDR3: CASSRLGTEAFF; DNA: TGTGCCAGCAGCCGCCTGGGAACTGAAGCTTTCTTT
V: TRBV5-4; size: -; J: TRBJ1-1; D: -; CDR3: CASSPALGGVNTEAFF; DNA: TGTGCCAGCAGCCCCGCACTCGGAGGGGTGAACACTGAAGCTTTCTTT